This T cell receptor beta chain is from a study of T-cell reconstitution after alpha-beta-depleted transplantation in children. This clonotype was counted a few times. The antigen remains undetermined. Whole-study results and caveats: For some patients, TCRbeta diversity was high at day 60 because of recipient T cells and thymic progenitors that survived. One year post-transplant, T-cell counts and diversity were largely derived from T cells produced anew. After transplant, at about two months, alpha-beta T cells were reportedly derived from several hundred expanded graft clones.

Germline CDR1 reads SGHAT; CDR2 reads FQNNGV. The V gene lost 1 base and the J gene lost 4 bases, with 13 bases spanning the gap. The CDR3 totals 15 residues. Unique molecular identifiers were incorporated when the TCRbeta library was constructed. TCRdb passed the PCR reads through MiXCR, listing each CDR3 protein once. The data show approximately 800,000 distinct CDR3 sequences, about 16% seen once. This TCR was recovered from a male patient younger than 18 who had a stem cell transplant for acute lymphoblastic leukemia, so the T cells may come from the graft donor. V gene TRBV11-2 combines with J gene TRBJ1-1; D is unresolved. Source: PBMCs, mostly from graft donor cells, taken 360 days after TCRalphabeta/CD19-depleted stem cell transplant. Written as DNA, the CDR3 is TGTGCCAGCAGCTTAGTAGAGGGATGGGTCACTGAAGCTTTCTTT. This sequence encodes CASSLVEGWVTEAFF.